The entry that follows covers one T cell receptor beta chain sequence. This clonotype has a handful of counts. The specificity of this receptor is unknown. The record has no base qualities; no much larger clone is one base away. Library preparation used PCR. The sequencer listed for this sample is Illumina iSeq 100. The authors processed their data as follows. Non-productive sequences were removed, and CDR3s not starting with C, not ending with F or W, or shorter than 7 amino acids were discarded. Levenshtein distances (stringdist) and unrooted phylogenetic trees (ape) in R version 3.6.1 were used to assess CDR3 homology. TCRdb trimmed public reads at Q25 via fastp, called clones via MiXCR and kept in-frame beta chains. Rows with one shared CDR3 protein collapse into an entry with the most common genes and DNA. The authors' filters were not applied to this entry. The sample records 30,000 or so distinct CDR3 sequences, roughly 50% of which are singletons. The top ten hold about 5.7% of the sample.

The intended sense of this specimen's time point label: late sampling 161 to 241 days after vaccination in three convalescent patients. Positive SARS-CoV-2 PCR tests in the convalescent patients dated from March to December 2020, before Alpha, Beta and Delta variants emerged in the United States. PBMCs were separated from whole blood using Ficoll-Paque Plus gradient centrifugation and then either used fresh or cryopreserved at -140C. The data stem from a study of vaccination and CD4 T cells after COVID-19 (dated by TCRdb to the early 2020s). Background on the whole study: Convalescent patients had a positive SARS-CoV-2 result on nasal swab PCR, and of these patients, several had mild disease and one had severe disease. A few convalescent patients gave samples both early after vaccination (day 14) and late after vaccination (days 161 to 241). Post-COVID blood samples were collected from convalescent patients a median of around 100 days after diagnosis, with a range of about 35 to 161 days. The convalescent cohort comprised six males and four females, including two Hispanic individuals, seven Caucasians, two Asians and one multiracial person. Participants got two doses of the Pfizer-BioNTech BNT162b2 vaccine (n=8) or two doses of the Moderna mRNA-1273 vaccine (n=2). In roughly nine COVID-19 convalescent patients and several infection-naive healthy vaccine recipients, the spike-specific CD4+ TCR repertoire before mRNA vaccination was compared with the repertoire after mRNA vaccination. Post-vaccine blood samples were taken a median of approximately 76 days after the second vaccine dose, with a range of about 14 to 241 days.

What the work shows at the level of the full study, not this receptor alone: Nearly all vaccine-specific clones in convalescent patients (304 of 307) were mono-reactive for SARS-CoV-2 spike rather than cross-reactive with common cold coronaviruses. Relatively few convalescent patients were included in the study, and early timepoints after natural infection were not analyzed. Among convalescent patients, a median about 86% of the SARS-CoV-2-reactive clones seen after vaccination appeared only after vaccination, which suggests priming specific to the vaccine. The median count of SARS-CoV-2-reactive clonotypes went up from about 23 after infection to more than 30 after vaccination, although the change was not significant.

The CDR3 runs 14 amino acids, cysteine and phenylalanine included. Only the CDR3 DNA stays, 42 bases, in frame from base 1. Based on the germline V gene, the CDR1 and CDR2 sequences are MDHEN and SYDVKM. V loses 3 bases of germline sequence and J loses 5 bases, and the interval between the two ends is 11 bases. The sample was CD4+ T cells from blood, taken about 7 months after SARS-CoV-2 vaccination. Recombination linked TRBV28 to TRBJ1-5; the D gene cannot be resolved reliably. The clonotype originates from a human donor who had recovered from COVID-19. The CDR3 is CASSFVQRYQPQHF. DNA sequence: TGTGCCAGCAGTTTTGTTCAGAGGTATCAGCCCCAGCATTTT. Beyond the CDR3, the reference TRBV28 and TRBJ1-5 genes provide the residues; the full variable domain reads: DVKVTQSSRYLVKRTGEKVFLECVQDMDHENMFWYRQDPGLGLRLIYFSYDVKMKEKGDIPEGYSVSREKKERFSLILESASTNQTSMYLCASSFVQRYQPQHFGDGTRLSIL.